Listed here are 15 T cell receptor beta chains from one sample, sequenced in a study of T cells in Graves' hyperthyroidism and ophthalmopathy. RNA transcripts yielded amplified TCR beta CDR3 regions. During a first-round RT-PCR of the TCR CDR3, the HTBI primer set was used. TCRdb processed the multiplex PCR reads anew with MiXCR; each CDR3 protein has one entry. The sample has about 500,000 distinct CDR3 sequences, roughly 18% seen once. Sample: blood. The receptors here all came from a woman aged 18-29 years with Graves' ophthalmopathy.

The V and J genes are TRBV10-2 and TRBJ2-5; the D gene is possibly TRBD1 (6 bases). Deletions cut 0 bases from V and 3 bases from J, with 14 bases between. CDR1 is WSHSY, CDR2 SAAADI, per germline. The CDR3 length is 16 residues. The DNA of the CDR3 is TGCGCCAGCAGTGAGTCCGGCGCAGGGGACAAAGAGACCCAGTACTTC. This translates into CASSESGAGDKETQYF.

This clonotype was observed many times. The chain is built from TRBV11-2 and TRBJ2-1; D perhaps matches TRBD2 (6 bases). CDR1 is SGHAT, CDR2 FQNNGV, per germline. Trimming removed 7 bases at V and 0 bases at J, with 16 bases between. CDR3 length: 16 residues. Here the CDR3 reads CASTLARGSSYNEQFF. The CDR3 DNA reads TGTGCCAGCACCCTAGCCCGGGGGAGCTCCTACAATGAGCAGTTCTTC.

The rearrangement uses TRBV3-2 and TRBJ2-1; the table's D gene call, TRBD2, was not cross checked with the DNA. TRBV3-2 is deemed a pseudogene. The CDR3 covers 15 residues. DNA of the CDR3: TGTGCCAGCAGCCAAGATCGAGAGGGAGGGAATGAGCAGTTCTTC. It translates to CASSQDREGGNEQFF.

In this sample, this clonotype turned up many times. This chain joins TRBV6-1 and TRBJ1-5; tentative D call: TRBD1 (5 bases). Germline V lookup: CDR1 MNHNS, CDR2 SASEGT. The CDR3 is 15 amino acids. The V and J ends lost 2 bases and 1 base respectively, with 9 bases between them. CDR3 protein: CASSETGGSNQPQHF. CDR3 sequence (DNA): TGTGCCAGCAGTGAAACGGGGGGGAGCAATCAGCCCCAGCATTTT.

This chain uses TRBV29-1 with TRBJ2-5, with 11 nucleotides matching TRBD2. CDR1 is SQVTM and CDR2 is ANQGSEA in the germline V gene. This CDR3 spans 14 amino acids. V was clipped by 7 bases and J by 4 bases; unmatched bases: 8. The CDR3 sequence: CSGVGLAGIETQYF. CDR3 sequence (DNA): TGCAGCGGGGTAGGACTAGCGGGCATAGAGACCCAGTACTTC.

This clonotype came up many times. The V gene is TRBV28, the J gene TRBJ2-7, with D unresolved. Between the trimmed V and J ends, which lost 6 bases and 3 bases, there was a span of 15 bases. The CDR3 runs to 14 residues. Germline lookup yields CDR1 MDHEN and CDR2 SYDVKM. The CDR3 loop is CASSFRPSDYEQYF. CDR3 DNA: TGTGCCAGCAGCTTCCGCCCGTCCGACTACGAGCAGTACTTC.

This clonotype has only a few counts. This chain links TRBV12-3 or TRBV12-4 with TRBJ2-5; TRBD1 is a possible D gene (6 bases). The CDR3 is 15 residues long. V was pared by 4 bases and J by 1 base, with 13 bases between. Here the CDR3 reads CASSSSGTLQETQYF. The CDR3 DNA reads TGTGCCAGCAGTTCTAGTGGGACACTCCAAGAGACCCAGTACTTC.

This clonotype was counted between two and nine times. V usage is TRBV13 and J usage is TRBJ1-3; D not certain. Trimming left V 3 bases short and J 3 bases short, with 9 bases between. CDR1 is PRHDT, CDR2 FYEKMQ, per germline (reference sequence). The CDR3 length is 14 residues. CDR3 loop: CASSLGAIGNTIYF. CDR3 coding DNA: TGTGCCAGCAGCTTGGGAGCAATTGGAAACACCATATATTTT.

This clonotype occurred many times. The chain uses TRBV7-8 and TRBJ2-7; 14 nucleotides agree with TRBD2. This CDR3 spans 16 amino acids. Germline CDR1 reads SGHVS; CDR2 reads FQNEAQ. V lost 2 bases to trimming and J lost 9 bases; unmatched junction nucleotides: 9. CDR3 residues: CASSLTGTSGRRGQYF. The CDR3 nucleotides are TGTGCCAGCAGCTTAACCGGGACTAGCGGGAGACGGGGGCAGTACTTC. Full variable domain (missing parts from reference TRBV7-8 and TRBJ2-7): GAGVSQSPRYKVAKRGQDVALRCDPISGHVSLFWYQQALGQGPEFLTYFQNEAQLDKSGLPSDRFFAERPEGSVSTLKIQRTQQEDSAVYLCASSLTGTSGRRGQYFGPGTRLTVT.

Many counts were recorded for this clonotype. This chain links TRBV6-7 with TRBJ2-7, with 9 bases identical to TRBD1. TRBV6-7 is reported as an ORF; its role is uncertain. Germline trimming cut 2 bases from V and 4 bases from J; bases unmatched to any gene: 6. The CDR3 has 15 amino acids. For the CDR3, the DNA is TGTGCCAGCAGTTACCCCGGGACAGGGCAATACGAGCAGTACTTC. It is translated as CASSYPGTGQYEQYF.

This clonotype has at least ten counts. The chain employs TRBV29-1 and TRBJ2-1; D not certain. V was pared by 0 bases and J by 2 bases, with 11 bases between. The CDR3 is 15 amino acids. Looked up from germline, CDR1 is SQVTM and CDR2 is ANQGSEA. The CDR3 loop is CSVEDGRSPYNEQFF. CDR3 nucleotides: TGCAGCGTTGAAGACGGTAGATCTCCCTACAATGAGCAGTTCTTC.

The rearrangement links TRBV5-4 to TRBJ1-4; TRBD1 matches at 7 bases. Germline V gives CDR1 SGHNT, CDR2 YYREEE (reference sequence). The CDR3 extends over 14 amino acids. Trimming removed 4 bases from V and 8 bases from J; junction bases left unmatched: 8. CDR3 loop: CASSRQGSEEKLFF. The CDR3 nucleotides are TGTGCCAGCAGCCGACAGGGATCTGAGGAAAAACTGTTTTTT.

This clonotype was detected many times. This chain joins TRBV2 and TRBJ2-3; 7 bases match TRBD1. Germline CDR1 is SNHLY and CDR2 is FYNNEI. J lost 1 base, V lost 0 bases, and 7 bases had no gene match. CDR3 size: 17 residues. The CDR3: CASSEALAGTGTDTQYF. The CDR3, as DNA: TGTGCCAGCAGTGAAGCCCTCGCCGGGACAGGCACAGATACGCAGTATTTT.

The table lists this clonotype with a few counts. V and J are TRBV7-6 and TRBJ1-1, with D possibly matching TRBD1 (6 bases). Trimming cost V 8 bases and J 1 base, with 14 bases left between them. Germline V gene data show CDR1 as SGHVS and CDR2 as FNYEAQ. The CDR3 covers 14 residues. CDR3 nucleotide sequence: TGTGCCAGCGTCAGGGGTTTAGGGAACACTGAAGCTTTCTTT. The encoded protein is CASVRGLGNTEAFF.

This clonotype was detected ten times or more. The genes are TRBV27 and TRBJ2-3, with D perhaps being TRBD1 or TRBD2 (5 bases each). This CDR3 has 14 residues. Deletions cut 3 bases from V and 6 bases from J, with 13 bases between. The germline CDR1 and CDR2 sequences are MNHEY and SMNVEV (reference sequence). For the CDR3, the DNA is TGTGCCAGCAGTTTCTCGGGACCCGCGGATACGCAGTATTTT. As protein: CASSFSGPADTQYF.